The text below deals with one T cell receptor (beta chain). During its preparation, the TCRbeta library received unique molecular identifiers. Using its own MiXCR run on the PCR reads, TCRdb lists one record per CDR3 protein. The top ten hold 3.3% of the sample, which has nearly 550,000 distinct CDR3 sequences, approximately 16% seen once. This specimen belongs to a study of T-cell reconstitution after alpha-beta-depleted transplantation in children. The receptor was isolated from a human donor who donated a stem cell graft to a child with acute lymphoblastic leukemia. The sequences come from PBMCs from the stem cell graft donor, collected from the stem cell graft.

CDR3 region: CASSQGPRELGTQYF. CDR3 nucleotide sequence: TGCGCCAGCAGCCAAGGCCCTCGCGAACTCGGTACGCAGTATTTT. This chain links TRBV4-1 with TRBJ2-3; D unclear. The CDR3 totals 15 residues. Between the trimmed V and J ends, which lost 1 base and 8 bases, there was a span of 16 bases. Germline-derived CDR1 and CDR2 are MGHRA and YSYEKL.